The source of this T cell receptor beta chain is a study of blood T cells in healthy people across ages. Germline V gene sequence: CDR1 MDHEN, CDR2 SYDVKM. Trimming stripped 4 bases from V and 0 bases from J, with 9 bases between. This CDR3 spans 14 amino acids. A second PCR, run for about 7 to 11 cycles, used a sample-barcoded 5' primer plus a J-beta primer mix. Each CDR3 protein is one row after TCRdb ran MiXCR on the 5' RACE reads. The profile shows 590,000 or so distinct CDR3 sequences, around 31% of them singletons. The receptor comes from a woman of 80 years or more in good health. The specimen was blood. This sequence joins TRBV28 and TRBJ2-5, with D perhaps TRBD2 (5 bases). CDR3 residues: CASSSLDYQETQYF. The CDR3 DNA sequence: TGTGCCAGCAGTTCCTTGGACTACCAAGAGACCCAGTACTTC.